Each of the 4 T cell receptor beta chains below was sequenced from the same sample in a study of control samples from healthy donors and cancer patients. Sequencing was performed with immunoSEQ multiplex PCR; in TCRdb, only in-frame clones are kept and a portion is missing. The sample lists approximately 89,000 clones, 87% occurring once. The sample comprised blood. The source is a man aged 50-59 years in good health.

This rearrangement joins TRBV5-1 to TRBJ1-1, with D uncertain. This CDR3 has 15 residues. Germline V gives CDR1 SGHRS, CDR2 YFSETQ. V lost 1 base to trimming and J lost 1 base, with 11 bases between them. As DNA, the CDR3 is TGCGCCAGCAGCTTGTTGGGCTTGTCGAACACTGAAGCTTTCTTT. Translation gives CASSLLGLSNTEAFF.

The genes are TRBV6-2 or TRBV6-3 and TRBJ1-1; the D gene is possibly TRBD1 (5 bases). Deletions cut 5 bases from V and 4 bases from J, with 8 bases between. This CDR3 is built from 12 residues. Germline CDR1 is MNHEY and CDR2 is SVGEGT. The CDR3 spells CASSRQSTEAFF. The DNA for the CDR3 is TGTGCCAGCAGTCGACAGAGCACTGAAGCTTTCTTT.

This clone was observed a handful of times. CDR3 in amino acids: CASSLNRGSTF. Here the CDR3 DNA reads TGTGCCAGCAGCCTAAACAGGGGTTCCACCTTC. V is TRBV2 and J is TRBJ1-2; 7 positions agree with TRBD1. CDR1 is SNHLY, CDR2 FYNNEI, per germline. The CDR3 is 11 amino acids. The trim removed 6 bases at V and 13 bases at J, leaving 8 bases unmatched.

The chain recombines TRBV9 with TRBJ1-6; 7 bases are shared with TRBD1. Germline CDR1 SGDLS, CDR2 YYNGEE. CDR3 length: 14 amino acids. Losses at the gene ends were 2 bases for V and 7 bases for J; bases not matched to a gene: 3. CDR3 DNA: TGTGCCAGCAGCGTTGACAGGGCAAATTCACCCCTCCACTTT. Its translation: CASSVDRANSPLHF.